This T cell receptor beta chain was identified in a study of blood T cell repertoires in COVID-19. On the study more broadly: Acute and convalescent COVID-19 specimens originated in the United States, Italy and Spain. In each case, the material was cDNA or gDNA derived from T cells, B-cell-depleted T cells, or PBMCs.

The authors' processing: Researchers report that nucleated cell counts were estimated from reference gene primer amplification. Repertoires were generated with immunoSEQ multiplex PCR, while TCRdb's copy carries only in-frame clones and drops some. V and J calls and clone size come straight from that table; D and trimming were deduced from the DNA. The sample holds 300,000 to 350,000 clones; almost 90% are singletons and the top ten take roughly 2.9%. Seattle participants joined during active infection and were tracked over time. The CDR3 consists of 15 residues. V trimming: 4 bases; J trimming: 3 bases; junction bases outside the gene matches: 6. Looked up from germline, CDR1 is SGHAT and CDR2 is FQNNGV. Only a few counts were recorded for this clone.

Sequenced input: peripheral blood. The TCR comes from a woman aged 25 to 39 with COVID-19, enrolled during active disease. The V gene is TRBV11-2, the J gene TRBJ1-1; 9 bases map to TRBD1. The CDR3 reads CASSWGTGLDTEAFF. CDR3 DNA: TGTGCCAGCAGCTGGGGGACAGGGCTGGACACTGAAGCTTTCTTT. Drawing the rest from reference TRBV11-2 and TRBJ1-1, the complete variable domain is EAGVAQSPRYKIIEKRQSVAFWCNPISGHATLYWYQQILGQGPKLLIQFQNNGVVDDSQLPKDRFSAERLKGVDSTLKIQPAKLEDSAVYLCASSWGTGLDTEAFFGQGTRLTVV.